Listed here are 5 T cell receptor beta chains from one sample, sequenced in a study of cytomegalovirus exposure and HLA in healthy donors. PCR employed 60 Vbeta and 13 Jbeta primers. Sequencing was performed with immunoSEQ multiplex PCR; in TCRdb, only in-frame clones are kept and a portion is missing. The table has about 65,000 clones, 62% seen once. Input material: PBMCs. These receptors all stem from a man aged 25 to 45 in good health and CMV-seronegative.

CDR3 residues: CASSLQGAFYNSPLHF. The CDR3 bases are TGTGCCAGCAGCTTGCAGGGGGCATTCTATAATTCACCCCTCCACTTT. The chain uses TRBV5-6 and TRBJ1-6; the match to TRBD1 covers 8 bases. The CDR3 is made up of 16 amino acids. CDR1 is SGHDT, CDR2 YYEEEE, per germline. With V trimmed by 1 base and J by 3 bases, 3 bases remained unmatched.

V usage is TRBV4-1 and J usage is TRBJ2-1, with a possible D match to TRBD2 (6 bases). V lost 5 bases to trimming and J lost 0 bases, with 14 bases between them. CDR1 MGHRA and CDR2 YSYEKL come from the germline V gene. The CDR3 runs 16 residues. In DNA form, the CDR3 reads TGCGCCAGCAGCGGGGGACTCCAGAGCTCCTACAATGAGCAGTTCTTC. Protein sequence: CASSGGLQSSYNEQFF.

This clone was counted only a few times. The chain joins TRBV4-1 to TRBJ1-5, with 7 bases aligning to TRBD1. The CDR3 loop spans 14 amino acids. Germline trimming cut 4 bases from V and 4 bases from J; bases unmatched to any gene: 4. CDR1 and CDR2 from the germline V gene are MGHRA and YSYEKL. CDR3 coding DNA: TGCGCCAGCAGCCGTACGACAGGGAATCAGCCCCAGCATTTT. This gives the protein CASSRTTGNQPQHF.

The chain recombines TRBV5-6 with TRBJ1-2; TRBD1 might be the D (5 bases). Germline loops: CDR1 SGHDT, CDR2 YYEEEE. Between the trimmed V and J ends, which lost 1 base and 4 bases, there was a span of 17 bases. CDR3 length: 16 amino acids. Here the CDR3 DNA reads TGTGCCAGCAGCTTGAGGGGCAGCTTACCCGCCTATGGCTACACCTTC. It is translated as CASSLRGSLPAYGYTF.

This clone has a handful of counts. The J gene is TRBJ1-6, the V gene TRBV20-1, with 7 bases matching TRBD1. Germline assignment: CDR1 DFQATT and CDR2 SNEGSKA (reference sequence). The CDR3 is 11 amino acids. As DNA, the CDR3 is TGCAGGGCCAGGGGGAATTCACCCCTCCACTTT. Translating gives CRARGNSPLHF.